This T cell receptor beta chain emerged from a study of T-cell reconstitution after alpha-beta-depleted transplantation in children. Points from the study as a whole: At around two months after transplant, the alpha-beta T cells were reportedly derived from several hundred expanded clones that came from non-depleted graft cells. T-cell counts and diversity were attributed mostly to newly produced T cells one year after transplant.

Germline CDR1 SQVTM, CDR2 ANQGSEA. V dropped 4 bases and J dropped 4; count of bases not matched to a gene: 7. This CDR3 region has 15 residues. This clonotype was recorded a few times. As yet, its antigen is unknown. Unique molecular identifiers were incorporated during preparation of the TCRbeta library. TCRdb reprocessed the PCR reads via MiXCR and lists one record per CDR3 protein. The table lists about 830,000 distinct CDR3 sequences, approximately 15% of them singletons. The chain uses TRBV29-1 and TRBJ2-1, with 10 positions matching TRBD2. The source of this sequence is a male patient between 10 and 17 years old who had a stem cell transplant for acute lymphoblastic leukemia, so the T cells may come from the graft donor. This specimen was PBMCs, mostly from graft donor cells, taken 360 days after TCRalphabeta/CD19-depleted stem cell transplant. This chain's CDR3 is CSVGGTSGTYNEQFF. As DNA, the CDR3 is TGCAGCGTTGGAGGTACTAGCGGGACATACAATGAGCAGTTCTTC.